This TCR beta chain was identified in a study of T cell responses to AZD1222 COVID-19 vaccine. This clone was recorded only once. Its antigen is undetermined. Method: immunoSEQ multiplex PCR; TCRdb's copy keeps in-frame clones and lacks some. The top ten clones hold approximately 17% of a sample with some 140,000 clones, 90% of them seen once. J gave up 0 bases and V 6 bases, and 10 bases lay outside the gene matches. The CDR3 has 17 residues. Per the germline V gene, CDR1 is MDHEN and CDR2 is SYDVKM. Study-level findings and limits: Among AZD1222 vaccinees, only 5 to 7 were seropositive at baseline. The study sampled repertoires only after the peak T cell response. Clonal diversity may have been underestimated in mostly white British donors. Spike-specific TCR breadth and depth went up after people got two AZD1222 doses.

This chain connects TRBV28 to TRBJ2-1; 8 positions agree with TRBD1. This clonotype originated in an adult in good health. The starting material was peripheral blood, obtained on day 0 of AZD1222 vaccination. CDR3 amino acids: CASRGGQVHRSYNEQFF. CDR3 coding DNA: TGTGCCAGCAGGGGGGGACAGGTTCATCGCTCCTACAATGAGCAGTTCTTC.